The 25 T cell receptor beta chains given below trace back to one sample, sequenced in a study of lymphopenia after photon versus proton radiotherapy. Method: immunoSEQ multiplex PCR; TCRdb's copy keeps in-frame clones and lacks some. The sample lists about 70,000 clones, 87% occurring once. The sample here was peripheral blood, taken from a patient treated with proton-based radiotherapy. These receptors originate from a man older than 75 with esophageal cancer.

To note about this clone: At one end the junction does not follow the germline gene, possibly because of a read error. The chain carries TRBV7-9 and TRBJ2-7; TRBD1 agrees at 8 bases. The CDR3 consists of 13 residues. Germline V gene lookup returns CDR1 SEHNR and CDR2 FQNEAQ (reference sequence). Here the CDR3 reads CASSSTAWGQEEF. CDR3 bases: TGTGCCAGCAGCTCCACCGCCTGGGGACAGGAGGAGTTC.

The CDR3 coding sequence is TGTGCCTGGAGTGTGACAGGGGGCGCACCTAACTATGGCTACACCTTC. Protein sequence: CAWSVTGGAPNYGYTF. The chain uses TRBV30 and TRBJ1-2; 10 nucleotides match TRBD1. Germline V lookup: CDR1 GTSNPN, CDR2 SVGIG (reference sequence). This CDR3 contains 16 residues. V lost 0 bases, J lost 0 bases, and 4 bases stayed unmatched.

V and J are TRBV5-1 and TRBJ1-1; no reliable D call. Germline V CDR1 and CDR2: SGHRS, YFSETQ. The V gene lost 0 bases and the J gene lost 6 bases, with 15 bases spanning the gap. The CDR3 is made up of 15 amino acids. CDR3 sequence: CASSLAQRLSAEAFF. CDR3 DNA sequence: TGCGCCAGCAGCTTGGCGCAACGTCTTAGCGCTGAAGCTTTCTTT.

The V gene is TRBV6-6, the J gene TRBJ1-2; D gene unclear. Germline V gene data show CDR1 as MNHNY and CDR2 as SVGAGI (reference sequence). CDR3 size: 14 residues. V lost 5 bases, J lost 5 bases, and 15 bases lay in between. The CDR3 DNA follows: TGTGCCAGCAGTCAGGACGCGGCTCGGTATGGCTACACCTTC. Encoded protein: CASSQDAARYGYTF.

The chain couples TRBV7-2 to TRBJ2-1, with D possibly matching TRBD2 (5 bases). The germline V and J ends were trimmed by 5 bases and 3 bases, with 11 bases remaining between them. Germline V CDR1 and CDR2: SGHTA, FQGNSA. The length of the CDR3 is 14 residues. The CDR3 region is CASSPEGYYNEQFF. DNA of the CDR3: TGTGCCAGCAGCCCAGAGGGCTACTACAATGAGCAGTTCTTC.

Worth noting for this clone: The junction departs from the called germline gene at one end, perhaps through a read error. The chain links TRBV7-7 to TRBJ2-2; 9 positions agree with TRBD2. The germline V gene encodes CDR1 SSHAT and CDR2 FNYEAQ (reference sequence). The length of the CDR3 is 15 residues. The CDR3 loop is CASSPRGGGTGELFF. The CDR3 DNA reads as TGTGCTAGCAGCCCCCGCGGGGGGGGCACCGGGGAGCTGTTTTTT.

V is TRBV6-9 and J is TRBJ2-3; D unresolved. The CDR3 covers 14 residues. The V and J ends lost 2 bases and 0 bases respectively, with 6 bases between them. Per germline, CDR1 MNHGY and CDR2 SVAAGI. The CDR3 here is CASSYIGSTDTQYF. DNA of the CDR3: TGTGCCAGCAGTTATATTGGGAGCACAGATACGCAGTATTTT.

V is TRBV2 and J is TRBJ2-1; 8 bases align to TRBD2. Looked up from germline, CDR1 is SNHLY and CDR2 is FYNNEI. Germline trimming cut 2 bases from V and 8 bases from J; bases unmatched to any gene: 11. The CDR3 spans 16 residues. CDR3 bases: TGTGCCAGCAGTGAATTATCCAGCGGGAGCTCGGATGAGCAGTTCTTC. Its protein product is CASSELSSGSSDEQFF.

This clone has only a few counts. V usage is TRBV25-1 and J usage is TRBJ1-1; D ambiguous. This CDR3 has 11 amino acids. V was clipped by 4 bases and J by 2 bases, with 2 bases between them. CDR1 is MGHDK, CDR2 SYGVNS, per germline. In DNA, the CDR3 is TGTGCCAGCAGTGTAAACACTGAAGCTTTCTTT. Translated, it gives CASSVNTEAFF.

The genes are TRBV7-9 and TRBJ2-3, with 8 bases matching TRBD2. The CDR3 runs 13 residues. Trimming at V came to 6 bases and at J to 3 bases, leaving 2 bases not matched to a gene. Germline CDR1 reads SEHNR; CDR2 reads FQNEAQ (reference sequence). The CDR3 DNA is TGTGCCAGCAGGCCTAGCGGGACAGATACGCAGTATTTT. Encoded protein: CASRPSGTDTQYF.

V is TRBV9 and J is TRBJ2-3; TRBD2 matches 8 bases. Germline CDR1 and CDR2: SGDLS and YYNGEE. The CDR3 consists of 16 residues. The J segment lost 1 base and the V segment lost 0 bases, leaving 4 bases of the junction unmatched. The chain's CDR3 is CASSVGVSGGTDTQYF. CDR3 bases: TGTGCCAGCAGCGTAGGTGTTAGCGGGGGCACAGATACGCAGTATTTT.

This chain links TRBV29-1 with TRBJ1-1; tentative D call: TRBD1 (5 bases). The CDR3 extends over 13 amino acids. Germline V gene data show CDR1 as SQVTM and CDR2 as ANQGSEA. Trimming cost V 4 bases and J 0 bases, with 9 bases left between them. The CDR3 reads CSVAWGLNTEAFF. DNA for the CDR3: TGCAGCGTTGCCTGGGGGTTGAACACTGAAGCTTTCTTT.

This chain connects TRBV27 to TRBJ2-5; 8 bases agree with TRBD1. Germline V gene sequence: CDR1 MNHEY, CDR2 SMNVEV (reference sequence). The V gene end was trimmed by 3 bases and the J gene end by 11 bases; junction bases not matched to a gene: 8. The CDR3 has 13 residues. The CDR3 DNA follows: TGTGCCAGCAGTTTTCAGGGGGCGTGGGAGCAGTACTTC. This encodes CASSFQGAWEQYF.

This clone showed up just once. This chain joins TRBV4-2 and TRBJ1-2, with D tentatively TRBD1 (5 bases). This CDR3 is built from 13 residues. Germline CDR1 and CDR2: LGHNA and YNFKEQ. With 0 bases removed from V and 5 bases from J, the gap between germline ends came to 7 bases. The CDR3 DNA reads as TGTGCCAGCAGCCAAGACAGGGTATATGGCTACACCTTC. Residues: CASSQDRVYGYTF.

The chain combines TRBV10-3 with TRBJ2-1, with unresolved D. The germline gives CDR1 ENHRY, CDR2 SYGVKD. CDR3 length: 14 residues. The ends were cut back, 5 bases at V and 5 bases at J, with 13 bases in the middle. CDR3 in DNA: TGTGCCATCAGTAGGTCTTCGACCCACAATGAGCAGTTCTTC. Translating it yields CAISRSSTHNEQFF.

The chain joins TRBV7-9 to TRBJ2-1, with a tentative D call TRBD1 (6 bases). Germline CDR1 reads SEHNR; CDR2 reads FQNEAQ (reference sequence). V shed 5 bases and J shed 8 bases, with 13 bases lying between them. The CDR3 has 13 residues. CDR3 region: CASSARDTYEQFF. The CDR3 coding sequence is TGTGCCAGCAGCGCACGGGACACCTATGAGCAGTTCTTC. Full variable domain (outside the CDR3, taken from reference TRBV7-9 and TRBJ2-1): DTGVSQNPRHKITKRGQNVTFRCDPISEHNRLYWYRQTLGQGPEFLTYFQNEAQLEKSRLLSDRFSAERPKGSFSTLEIQRTEQGDSAMYLCASSARDTYEQFFGPGTRLTVL.

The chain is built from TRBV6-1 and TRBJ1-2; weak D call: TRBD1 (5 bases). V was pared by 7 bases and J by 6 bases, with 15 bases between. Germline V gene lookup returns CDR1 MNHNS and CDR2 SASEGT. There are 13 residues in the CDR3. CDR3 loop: CASIRGRDHGYTF. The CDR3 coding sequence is TGTGCCAGCATTAGGGGCAGGGACCATGGCTACACCTTC.

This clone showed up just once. The CDR3 sequence: CASSLRLAIYNEQFF. In DNA form, the CDR3 reads TGTGCCAGCAGCTTAAGACTAGCGATATACAATGAGCAGTTCTTC. The chain links TRBV7-2 to TRBJ2-1, with 8 bases lining up with TRBD2. Germline loops: CDR1 SGHTA, CDR2 FQGNSA. J gave up 4 bases and V 2 bases, and 4 bases lay outside the gene matches. The CDR3 sequence is 15 residues long.

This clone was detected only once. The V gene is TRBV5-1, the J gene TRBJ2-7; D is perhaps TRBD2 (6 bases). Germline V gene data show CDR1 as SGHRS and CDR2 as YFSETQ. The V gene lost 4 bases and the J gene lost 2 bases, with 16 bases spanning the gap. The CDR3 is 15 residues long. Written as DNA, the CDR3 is TGCGCCAGCAGCCCCATGGGAGGCCCTCCCTACGAGCAGTACTTC. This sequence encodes CASSPMGGPPYEQYF.

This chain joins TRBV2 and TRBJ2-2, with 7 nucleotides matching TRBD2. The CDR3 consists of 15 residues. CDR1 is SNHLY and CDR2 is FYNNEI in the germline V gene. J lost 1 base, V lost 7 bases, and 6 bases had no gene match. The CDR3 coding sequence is TGTGCCAGCAAACCGGGACTAAGGAACACCGGGGAGCTGTTTTTT. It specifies CASKPGLRNTGELFF.

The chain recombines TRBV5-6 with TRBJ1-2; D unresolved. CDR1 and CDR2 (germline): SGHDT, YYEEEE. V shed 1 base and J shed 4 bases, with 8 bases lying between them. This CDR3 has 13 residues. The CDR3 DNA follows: TGTGCCAGCAGCTTGTCTGAGCCCTATGGCTACACCTTC. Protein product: CASSLSEPYGYTF.

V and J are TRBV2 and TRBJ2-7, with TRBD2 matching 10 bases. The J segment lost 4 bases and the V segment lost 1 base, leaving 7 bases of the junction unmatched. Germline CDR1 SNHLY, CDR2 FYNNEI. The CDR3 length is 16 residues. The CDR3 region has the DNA TGTGCCAGCAGTGAAGGACGGGGGACTAGCGTTTACGAGCAGTACTTC. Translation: CASSEGRGTSVYEQYF.

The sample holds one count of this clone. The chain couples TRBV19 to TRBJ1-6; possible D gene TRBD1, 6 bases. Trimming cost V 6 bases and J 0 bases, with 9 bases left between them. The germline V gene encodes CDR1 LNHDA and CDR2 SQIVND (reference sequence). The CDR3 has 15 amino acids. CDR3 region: CASRRGVSYNSPLHF. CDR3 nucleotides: TGTGCCAGTAGGAGGGGGGTCTCCTATAATTCACCCCTCCACTTT.

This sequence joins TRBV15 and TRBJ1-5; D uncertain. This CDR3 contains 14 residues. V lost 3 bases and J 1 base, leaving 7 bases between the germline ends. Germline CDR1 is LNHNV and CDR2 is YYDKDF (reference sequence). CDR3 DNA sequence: TGTGCCACCAGCAGGGGTTTAAGCAATCAGCCCCAGCATTTT. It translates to CATSRGLSNQPQHF.

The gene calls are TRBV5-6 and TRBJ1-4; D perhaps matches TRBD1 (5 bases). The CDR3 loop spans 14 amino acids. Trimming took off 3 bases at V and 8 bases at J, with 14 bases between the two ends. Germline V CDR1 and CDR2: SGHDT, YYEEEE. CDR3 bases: TGTGCCAGCAGCTGGCAGGGTTATGACGAAAAACTGTTTTTT. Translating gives CASSWQGYDEKLFF.